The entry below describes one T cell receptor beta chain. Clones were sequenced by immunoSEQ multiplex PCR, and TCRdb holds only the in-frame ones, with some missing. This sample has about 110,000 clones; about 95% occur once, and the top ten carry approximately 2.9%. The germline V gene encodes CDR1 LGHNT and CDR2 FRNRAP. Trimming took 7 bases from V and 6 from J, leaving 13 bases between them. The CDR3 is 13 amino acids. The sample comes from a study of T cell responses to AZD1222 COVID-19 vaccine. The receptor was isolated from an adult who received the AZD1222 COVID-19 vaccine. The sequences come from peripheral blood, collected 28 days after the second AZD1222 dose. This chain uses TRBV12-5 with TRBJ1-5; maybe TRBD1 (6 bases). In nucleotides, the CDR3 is TGTGCTAGTGCCGATACAGGGAGTCAGCCCCAGCATTTT. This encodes CASADTGSQPQHF.